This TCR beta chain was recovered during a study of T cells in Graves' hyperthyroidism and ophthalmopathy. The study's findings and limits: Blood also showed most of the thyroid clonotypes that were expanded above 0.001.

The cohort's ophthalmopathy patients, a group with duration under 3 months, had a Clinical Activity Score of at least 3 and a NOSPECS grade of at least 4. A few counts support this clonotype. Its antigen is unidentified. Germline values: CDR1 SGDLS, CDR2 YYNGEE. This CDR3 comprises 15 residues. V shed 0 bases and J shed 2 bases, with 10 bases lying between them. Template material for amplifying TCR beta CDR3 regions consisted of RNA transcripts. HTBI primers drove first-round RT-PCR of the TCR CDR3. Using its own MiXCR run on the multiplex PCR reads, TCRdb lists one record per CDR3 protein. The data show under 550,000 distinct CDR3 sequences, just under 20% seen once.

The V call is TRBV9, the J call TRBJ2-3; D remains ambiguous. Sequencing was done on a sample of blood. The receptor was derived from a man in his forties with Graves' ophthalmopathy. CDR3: CASSVVTDHTDTQYF. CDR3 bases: TGTGCCAGCAGCGTAGTTACAGACCACACAGATACGCAGTATTTT.